One and the same sample provided the 30 T cell receptor beta chains below, sequenced in a study of shared clonotypes between healthy human individuals. Data came from immunoSEQ multiplex PCR; TCRdb stores just in-frame clones and leaves some out. The data hold 2 million to 2.5 million clones, with about 94% observed a single time. Sequenced: naive CD4+ T cells sorted from blood. Subset denoted: CD45RA+ positively selected. The receptor set was obtained from a man aged 18-30 years in good health.

This clone was seen only once. J is TRBJ2-7 and V is TRBV4-1, with D perhaps matching TRBD1 (6 bases). Germline loops: CDR1 MGHRA, CDR2 YSYEKL. Trimming removed 0 bases from V and 6 bases from J, with 12 bases in between. The CDR3 has 14 amino acids. The CDR3 loop reads CASSQDRGPGEQYF. The CDR3 DNA is TGCGCCAGCAGCCAAGACAGGGGACCGGGCGAGCAGTACTTC.

This rearrangement joins TRBV6-5 to TRBJ2-7; tentative D call: TRBD1 (6 bases). CDR3 size: 13 residues. Per the germline V gene, CDR1 is MNHEY and CDR2 is SVGAGI. The germline V and J ends were trimmed by 5 bases and 9 bases, with 17 bases remaining between them. The CDR3 loop is CASSPLGGSVQYF. In nucleotides, the CDR3 is TGTGCCAGCAGTCCTTTAGGGGGTAGCGTGCAGTACTTC.

The chain combines TRBV25-1 with TRBJ1-3; D unresolved. V was clipped by 5 bases and J by 4 bases, with 9 bases between them. Germline V gene sequence: CDR1 MGHDK, CDR2 SYGVNS. The CDR3 is 13 residues long. The CDR3 loop is CASSLTNGNTIYF. CDR3 nucleotides: TGTGCCAGCAGTCTTACGAACGGAAACACCATATATTTT.

This rearrangement joins TRBV25-1 to TRBJ2-1; tentatively, D is TRBD1 or TRBD2 (5 bases each). Germline CDR1 and CDR2: MGHDK and SYGVNS. The CDR3 is 18 residues long. V dropped 3 bases and J dropped 4 bases, with 22 bases sitting between them. The CDR3 bases are TGTGCCAGCAGTGATTTGGGACCGGGACCCCTATCTTACAATGAGCAGTTCTTC. Protein: CASSDLGPGPLSYNEQFF.

The rearrangement links TRBV10-3 to TRBJ1-4; D not resolved. The CDR3 contains 13 residues. From germline, CDR1 is ENHRY and CDR2 SYGVKD. Trimming removed 4 bases at V and 4 bases at J, with 7 bases between. The CDR3 loop reads CAISAGFNEKLFF. The CDR3 DNA sequence: TGTGCCATCAGTGCCGGGTTTAATGAAAAACTGTTTTTT.

The chain employs TRBV27 and TRBJ2-1, with D hard to call. Germline V lookup: CDR1 MNHEY, CDR2 SMNVEV (reference sequence). Deletions cut 2 bases from V and 6 bases from J, with 14 bases between. This CDR3 is built from 15 residues. The CDR3 loop is CASSLPPALRNEQFF. DNA of the CDR3: TGTGCCAGCAGTTTACCTCCGGCGCTGCGCAATGAGCAGTTCTTC.

The genes are TRBV6-6 and TRBJ1-6, with 9 bases lining up with TRBD1. Looked up from germline, CDR1 is MNHNY and CDR2 is SVGAGI (reference sequence). The CDR3 extends over 16 amino acids. V gave up 6 bases and J gave up 5 bases; unmatched junction bases: 8. DNA of the CDR3: TGTGCCAGCAGACCGGGCTGGACAGGGGATAATTCACCCCTCCACTTT. Residues: CASRPGWTGDNSPLHF.

The chain uses TRBV6-5 and TRBJ1-3, with 8 bases matching TRBD1. This CDR3 has 14 amino acids. Per germline, CDR1 MNHEY and CDR2 SVGAGI. The V segment lost 6 bases and the J segment 0 bases; nucleotides outside the gene matches: 1. The CDR3 DNA reads TGTGCCAGCAGGGACAGGGCCTCTGGAAACACCATATATTTT. This codes for CASRDRASGNTIYF.

In this sample, this clone turned up a few times. This chain connects TRBV18 to TRBJ1-6, with no clear D. The length of the CDR3 is 16 residues. Trimming removed 2 bases at V and 0 bases at J, with 8 bases between. Germline V CDR1 and CDR2: KGHSH, LQKENI. The CDR3 DNA is TGTGCCAGCTCACCAGTTGACAACTCCTATAATTCACCCCTCCACTTT. This encodes CASSPVDNSYNSPLHF.

A note on this clone: Within the sample, other DNA sequences also encode this same CDR3. The chain couples TRBV5-1 to TRBJ1-2, with TRBD1 identical over 7 bases. CDR3 length equals 14 residues. Germline CDR1 is SGHRS and CDR2 is YFSETQ. J lost 3 bases, V lost 1 base, and 3 bases had no gene match. The CDR3 nucleotides read TGCGCCAGCAGCTTGACAGGGGACGACTATGGCTACACCTTC. Its protein product is CASSLTGDDYGYTF.

This chain links TRBV2 with TRBJ2-2, with a weak D call TRBD2 (5 bases). This CDR3 region has 13 residues. Germline V lookup: CDR1 SNHLY, CDR2 FYNNEI. The V end lost 8 bases, the J end lost 9 bases, and 16 bases lay between the germline ends. Written as DNA, the CDR3 is TGTGCCAGCGGACTGGTCGAAAGTAGGGAGCTGTTTTTT. Translated, it gives CASGLVESRELFF.

The chain combines TRBV7-9 with TRBJ2-3; TRBD2 matches 8 bases. Losses at the gene ends were 0 bases for V and 2 bases for J; bases not matched to a gene: 4. This CDR3 has 16 amino acids. Germline-derived CDR1 and CDR2 are SEHNR and FQNEAQ (reference sequence). DNA for the CDR3: TGTGCCAGCAGCTTAGCTAGCGGGGTATCCACAGATACGCAGTATTTT. Its protein product is CASSLASGVSTDTQYF. Variable domain in full (rest from reference TRBV7-9 and TRBJ2-3): DTGVSQNPRHKITKRGQNVTFRCDPISEHNRLYWYRQTLGQGPEFLTYFQNEAQLEKSRLLSDRFSAERPKGSFSTLEIQRTEQGDSAMYLCASSLASGVSTDTQYFGPGTRLTVL.

V gene TRBV19 combines with J gene TRBJ1-3, with D unresolved. The V gene's germline CDR1 is LNHDA and CDR2 SQIVND (reference sequence). There are 14 residues in the CDR3. V lost 8 bases, J lost 0 bases, and 11 bases lay in between. CDR3 region: CASVTSSSGNTIYF. The CDR3 coding sequence is TGTGCCAGTGTGACATCTAGCTCTGGAAACACCATATATTTT.

This rearrangement joins TRBV2 to TRBJ2-1; 8 bases line up with TRBD1. Unmatched junction bases numbered 14, after V lost 5 bases and J lost 14 bases. Germline CDR1 and CDR2: SNHLY and FYNNEI. This CDR3 spans 14 amino acids. The CDR3 here is CASSSGTGSLREFF. CDR3 bases: TGTGCCAGCAGTTCCGGGACAGGAAGTCTGAGGGAGTTCTTC. The full variable domain, rest sourced from reference TRBV2 and TRBJ2-1, is EPEVTQTPSHQVTQMGQEVILRCVPISNHLYFYWYRQILGQKVEFLVSFYNNEISEKSEIFDDQFSVERPDGSNFTLKIRSTKLEDSAMYFCASSSGTGSLREFFGPGTRLTVL.

The J gene is TRBJ1-4, the V gene TRBV7-2, with D possibly TRBD1 on 5 matching bases. With 1 base removed from V and 1 base from J, the gap between germline ends came to 16 bases. CDR3 length: 18 residues. Looked up from germline, CDR1 is SGHTA and CDR2 is FQGNSA. Written as DNA, the CDR3 is TGTGCCAGCAGCTTAGGACCGGGACCACCTAGAACTAATGAAAAACTGTTTTTT. This translates into CASSLGPGPPRTNEKLFF.

This chain joins TRBV19 and TRBJ2-1; 11 nucleotides align to TRBD2. Germline V gives CDR1 LNHDA, CDR2 SQIVND (reference sequence). V gave up 3 bases and J gave up 2 bases; unmatched junction bases: 6. The CDR3 consists of 17 residues. The CDR3 bases are TGTGCCAGTAGTATCTTACCTAGCGGGAGGACCTACAATGAGCAGTTCTTC. It yields the protein CASSILPSGRTYNEQFF.

The chain is built from TRBV6-5 and TRBJ2-7; no definite D call. Trimming left V 6 bases short and J 0 bases short, with 15 bases between. The CDR3 is 15 residues long. Germline loops: CDR1 MNHEY, CDR2 SVGAGI. The DNA for the CDR3 is TGTGCCAGCAGACCTTACATCACGAGCTCCTACGAGCAGTACTTC. Its translation is CASRPYITSSYEQYF.

J is TRBJ1-4 and V is TRBV2; 10 nucleotides match TRBD1. CDR1 and CDR2 from the germline V gene are SNHLY and FYNNEI. The CDR3 consists of 14 residues. J was trimmed by 7 bases and V by 4 bases; bases with no gene match: 3. The CDR3 DNA reads TGTGCCAGCAGTGTGACAGGGGGCGGTGAAAAACTGTTTTTT. Encoded protein: CASSVTGGGEKLFF.

The chain uses TRBV5-4 and TRBJ2-7, with D perhaps being TRBD1 or TRBD2 (6 bases each). V was cut by 0 bases and J by 6 bases, with 19 bases left in between. Germline CDR1 SGHNT, CDR2 YYREEE (reference sequence). This CDR3 is 16 amino acids long. The CDR3 bases are TGTGCCAGCAGCTTGGGGGGCGGGACACAACTATTCGAGCAGTACTTC. It yields the protein CASSLGGGTQLFEQYF.

This clone was seen just once. The rearrangement links TRBV29-1 to TRBJ2-7; either TRBD1 or TRBD2 may fit D (6 bases each). The CDR3 is 14 residues long. Germline assignment: CDR1 SQVTM and CDR2 ANQGSEA. With 6 bases removed from V and 7 bases from J, the gap between germline ends came to 22 bases. CDR3 sequence reads: CSVAEGPGAGEQYF. CDR3 DNA sequence: TGCAGCGTAGCCGAAGGCCCGGGGGCCGGGGAGCAGTACTTC.

The chain uses TRBV4-1 and TRBJ1-1, with 9 bases matching TRBD1. Germline CDR1 is MGHRA and CDR2 is YSYEKL. The ends lost 1 base at V and 7 bases at J; junction bases unmatched: 10. The CDR3 totals 16 residues. DNA of the CDR3: TGCGCCAGCAGCCAAGTAACCGGGACAGGGATAATTGAAGCTTTCTTT. Translation: CASSQVTGTGIIEAFF.

The chain has TRBV19 and TRBJ2-7; 10 bases are shared with TRBD2. This CDR3 region has 14 residues. The junction had 0 bases not matched to a gene; V was cut back by 2 bases and J by 2 bases. CDR1 LNHDA and CDR2 SQIVND come from the germline V gene (reference sequence). For the CDR3, the DNA is TGTGCCAGTAGTATAAGCGGGGGGGCCTACGAGCAGTACTTC. Residues: CASSISGGAYEQYF.

This chain connects TRBV5-6 to TRBJ2-2; maybe TRBD2 (5 bases). The V gene lost 1 base and the J gene lost 5 bases, with 18 bases spanning the gap. Germline V gene data show CDR1 as SGHDT and CDR2 as YYEEEE. This CDR3 has 17 residues. The CDR3 region is CASSLYGEHGKTGELFF. CDR3 DNA sequence: TGTGCCAGCAGCTTGTACGGGGAACATGGAAAAACCGGGGAGCTGTTTTTT.

CDR3 nucleotide sequence: TGCGCCAGCAGTGAACCGGCGACAGAGCCTAATGAAAAACTGTTTTTT. Residues: CASSEPATEPNEKLFF. V usage is TRBV10-1 and J usage is TRBJ1-4; possible D gene TRBD1, 5 bases. Per the germline V gene, CDR1 is WNHNN and CDR2 is SYGVQD (reference sequence). The CDR3 runs to 16 residues. Deletions cut 3 bases from V and 3 bases from J, with 14 bases between.

The V gene is TRBV2, the J gene TRBJ2-2, with TRBD2 matching 8 bases. CDR1 is SNHLY and CDR2 is FYNNEI in the germline V gene. The CDR3 totals 15 residues. V shed 5 bases, J shed 2 bases, and the junction held 4 bases outside the gene matches. The CDR3 DNA follows: TGTGCCAGCAGTTCGAGCGGGAGTAACACCGGGGAGCTGTTTTTT. Translating it yields CASSSSGSNTGELFF. Together with reference TRBV2 and TRBJ2-2, the CDR3 gives the full variable domain: EPEVTQTPSHQVTQMGQEVILRCVPISNHLYFYWYRQILGQKVEFLVSFYNNEISEKSEIFDDQFSVERPDGSNFTLKIRSTKLEDSAMYFCASSSSGSNTGELFFGEGSRLTVL.

Notes on this clone: Other DNA sequences in this specimen translate into the identical CDR3. The chain combines TRBV6-1 with TRBJ2-7; 9 bases are shared with TRBD1. Germline V CDR1 and CDR2: MNHNS, SASEGT. J lost 4 bases, V lost 4 bases, and 2 bases had no gene match. The CDR3 has 13 amino acids. The CDR3 reads CASSVDRGYEQYF. In DNA form, the CDR3 reads TGTGCCAGCAGTGTAGACAGGGGGTACGAGCAGTACTTC.

The rearrangement links TRBV6-5 to TRBJ2-7; D is ambiguous. Trimming took 6 bases from V and 1 from J, leaving 10 bases between them. The CDR3 length is 13 residues. Per the germline V gene, CDR1 is MNHEY and CDR2 is SVGAGI. This chain's CDR3 is CASRVGQSYEQYF. Written as DNA, the CDR3 is TGTGCCAGCAGAGTCGGGCAGTCCTACGAGCAGTACTTC.

This clone has only a few counts. The identical CDR3 is also encoded by other nucleotide sequences in the sample. V is TRBV10-3 and J is TRBJ1-3; D perhaps matches TRBD1 (5 bases). The CDR3 covers 12 residues. CDR1 is ENHRY, CDR2 SYGVKD, per germline. The V end was cut by 8 bases, the J end by 0 bases, with 5 bases between. CDR3 DNA: TGTGCCATCCAGGGCTCTGGAAACACCATATATTTT. The encoded protein is CAIQGSGNTIYF.

The chain employs TRBV4-1 and TRBJ1-3, with D possibly TRBD1 on 5 matching bases. V shed 2 bases and J shed 1 base, with 9 bases lying between them. CDR1 and CDR2 from the germline V gene are MGHRA and YSYEKL. This CDR3 region has 15 residues. The CDR3 sequence: CASSQLTGSGNTIYF. The CDR3 coding sequence is TGCGCCAGCAGCCAACTAACAGGTTCTGGAAACACCATATATTTT.

This chain connects TRBV7-8 to TRBJ1-4; D gene ambiguous. Trimming stripped 6 bases from V and 9 bases from J, with 8 bases between. The CDR3 is made up of 11 amino acids. Germline V gene data show CDR1 as SGHVS and CDR2 as FQNEAQ. In DNA form, the CDR3 reads TGTGCCAGCAGTGGCGTTAAAAAACTGTTTTTT. Protein product: CASSGVKKLFF.